This is a list of T cell receptor beta chains from one sample in a study of T cell responses to AZD1222 COVID-19 vaccine. Repertoires were generated with immunoSEQ multiplex PCR, while TCRdb's copy carries only in-frame clones and drops some. The top ten clones hold 8% of a sample with about 85,000 clones, 80% to 95% of them seen once. Sequences were derived from peripheral blood, sampled 28 days after the second AZD1222 dose. These receptor sequences come from an adult who received the AZD1222 COVID-19 vaccine. The CDR3 runs from the conserved cysteine through the conserved F or W. The D gene is left open where the match is weak. Some rows have no size entry. The others give once, few or many, or a class for an expanded clone.

size,D,J,V,DNA,CDR3
.,TRBD1,TRBJ2-7,TRBV6-6,TGTGCCAGCAGTGCCCGGGACAGGGATGTCTACGAGCAGTACTTC,CASSARDRDVYEQYF
.,TRBD1,TRBJ1-4,TRBV6-5,TGTGCCAGCAGCCGGCAGGGACAGATGAATGAAAAACTGTTTTTT,CASSRQGQMNEKLFF
.,.,TRBJ1-5,TRBV24-1,TGTGCCACCAGGTCCCAGAGCAATCAGCCCCAGCATTTT,CATRSQSNQPQHF
.,.,TRBJ2-7,TRBV10-3,TGTGCCATCAGTGGTCAGGGTATCGACGAGCAGTACTTC,CAISGQGIDEQYF
.,TRBD2,TRBJ2-1,TRBV4-1,TGCGCCAGCAGCCACGGGGGACTAGCGGGAGCTGTAGGTGAGCAGTTCTTC,CASSHGGLAGAVGEQFF
.,TRBD1,TRBJ2-2,TRBV7-9,TGTGCCAGCAGCTTTGAGACAGGGGGAACCGGGGAGCTGTTTTTT,CASSFETGGTGELFF
.,.,TRBJ1-5,TRBV30,TGTGCCTGGAGTGTGGCCCTCAATCAGCCCCAGCATTTT,CAWSVALNQPQHF
.,.,TRBJ1-5,TRBV28,TGTGCCAGCAGGCCCGGGAACGGCAATCAGCCCCAGCATTTT,CASRPGNGNQPQHF
.,.,TRBJ2-1,TRBV20-1,TGCAGTGCTAGTCGCCCACGTGAGCAGTTCTTC,CSASRPREQFF
.,TRBD2,TRBJ2-1,TRBV7-3,TGTGCCAGCAGCCGCACTAGCGGGGCTAATGAGCAGTTCTTC,CASSRTSGANEQFF
.,.,TRBJ1-6,TRBV27,TGTGCCAGTAGTTTTCCGGGAGGGAGCTCACCCCTCCACTTT,CASSFPGGSSPLHF
.,.,TRBJ1-4,TRBV18,TGTGCCAGCTCACCAGAGGGACTTAATGAAAAACTGTTTTTT,CASSPEGLNEKLFF
.,.,TRBJ1-5,TRBV9,TGTGCCAGCAGCGTAGGACACCTTAGCAATCAGCCCCAGCATTTT,CASSVGHLSNQPQHF
.,TRBD1,TRBJ2-1,TRBV15,TGTGCCACCAGCACCGGGACAGGCGTACTCAATGAGCAGTTCTTC,CATSTGTGVLNEQFF
.,TRBD1,TRBJ2-5,TRBV6-5,TGTGCCAGCAGTTACCGAGGGGGCGCCGGGGAGACCCAGTACTTC,CASSYRGGAGETQYF
.,.,TRBJ2-3,TRBV7-2,TGTGCCAGCAGCATCACGGACACCACAGATACGCAGTATTTT,CASSITDTTDTQYF
once,TRBD1,TRBJ2-5,TRBV3-1/TRBV3-2,TGTGCCAGCAGCCACTCAGCAGGGGGCCAAGAGACCCAGTACTTC,CASSHSAGGQETQYF
few,.,TRBJ1-1,TRBV3-1/TRBV3-2,TGTGCCAGCAGCCAAGATGCCGCGGAGGGCCCGAACACTGAAGCTTTCTTT,CASSQDAAEGPNTEAFF
.,TRBD2,TRBJ2-3,TRBV30,TGTGCCTGGAGACCCGGGACTAGCGGGTTCGATACGCAGTATTTT,CAWRPGTSGFDTQYF
.,.,TRBJ1-1,TRBV6-5,TGTGCCAGCTCCCAAACCTACACTGAAGCTTTCTTT,CASSQTYTEAFF
.,.,TRBJ2-6,TRBV27,TGTGCCAGCAGTTCCGGACTATTACCTGGGGCCAACGTCCTGACTTTC,CASSSGLLPGANVLTF
.,TRBD1,TRBJ2-7,TRBV5-1,TGCGCCAGCAGCTCCACAGGGGGAACTGGGGAGCAGTACTTC,CASSSTGGTGEQYF
.,.,TRBJ2-7,TRBV12-3/TRBV12-4,TGTGCCAGCAGTTATGGGCTTGGGAACGAGCAGTACTTC,CASSYGLGNEQYF
.,.,TRBJ1-2,TRBV7-9,TGTGCTTCCCAGTCCGGCTATGGCTACACCTTC,CASQSGYGYTF
.,.,TRBJ1-5,TRBV15,TGTGCCACCAGCAGAGATGTCACGAGCCAGCCCCAGCATTTT,CATSRDVTSQPQHF
.,TRBD1,TRBJ1-5,TRBV28,TGTGCCAGCAGTGCCCCTCCAGGGGGGGGTAGCAATCAGCCCCAGCATTTT,CASSAPPGGGSNQPQHF
.,.,TRBJ1-4,TRBV9,TGTGCCAGCAGCGTATTGGGAGATGATGAAAAACTGTTTTTT,CASSVLGDDEKLFF
.,.,TRBJ1-3,TRBV3-1/TRBV3-2,TGTGCCAGCAGCCAAAACGAGGGACCTGGAAACACCATATATTTT,CASSQNEGPGNTIYF
.,TRBD1,TRBJ1-2,TRBV5-1,TGCGCCAGCAGCGGGGGACAGGACTATGGCTACACCTTC,CASSGGQDYGYTF
.,TRBD1,TRBJ1-1,TRBV18,TGTGCCAGCTCAGCCACAGGGGTAGCTGAAGCTTTCTTT,CASSATGVAEAFF
.,.,TRBJ1-6,TRBV5-1,TGCGCCAGCAGCTTGGCCCTCGGGGGGACCAATTCACCCCTCCACTTT,CASSLALGGTNSPLHF
.,.,TRBJ2-2,TRBV6-5,TGTGCCAGCAGTTACTTTTGGCAGGGAGGACATGAGGAGCTGTTTTTT,CASSYFWQGGHEELFF
.,.,TRBJ2-4,TRBV7-2,TGTGCCAGCAGCTTTAGGGGATCTGGAAACATTCAGTACTTC,CASSFRGSGNIQYF
.,TRBD1,TRBJ1-6,TRBV3-1/TRBV3-2,TGTGCCAGCAGCCAAGACCGGACAGGGAGAAGGGTTAATTCACCCCTCCACTTT,CASSQDRTGRRVNSPLHF
.,.,TRBJ2-1,TRBV18,TGTGCCAGCTCACCTAGCGGAGAATACAATGAGCAGTTCTTC,CASSPSGEYNEQFF
.,TRBD2,TRBJ2-3,TRBV5-1,TGCGCCAGCCGGCTAGCGGGAGGGGCAGATACGCAGTATTTT,CASRLAGGADTQYF
.,TRBD1,TRBJ1-6,TRBV30,TGTGCCTGGCAGGGGGGGGATAATTCACCCCTCCACTTT,CAWQGGDNSPLHF
.,.,TRBJ2-1,TRBV6-5,TGTGCCAGCAGTACCTGGACGGAGGGCAATGAGCAGTTCTTC,CASSTWTEGNEQFF
.,TRBD1,TRBJ1-3,TRBV7-2,TGTGCCAGCAGCCCGCAGACAGGGTCCAGTGGAAACACCATATATTTT,CASSPQTGSSGNTIYF
.,TRBD2,TRBJ2-7,TRBV5-1,TGCGCCAGCAGCTTGGTTCCGGGAGGGTACGAGCAGTACTTC,CASSLVPGGYEQYF
.,.,TRBJ1-2,TRBV24-1,TGTGCCACCAGGGACAGCTCTAACTATGGCTACACCTTC,CATRDSSNYGYTF
.,.,TRBJ1-4,TRBV9,TGTGCCAGCAGCGTAGACGGGGTTAATGAAAAACTGTTTTTT,CASSVDGVNEKLFF
.,.,TRBJ2-7,TRBV19,TGTGCCAGTAGTATGGGGAAGAGTCCTGGTCTCTACGAGCAGTACTTC,CASSMGKSPGLYEQYF
.,.,TRBJ2-7,TRBV25-1,TGTGCCAGCAGTGGGGGGTACGAGCAGTACTTC,CASSGGYEQYF
.,.,TRBJ1-2,TRBV7-3,TGTGCCAGCAGCTCCCTGGGGGGGTCAGGCTACACCTTC,CASSSLGGSGYTF
.,TRBD1,TRBJ1-2,TRBV4-1,TGCGCCAGCAGCCATCCCGGACAGGCCCTTGATGGCTACACCTTC,CASSHPGQALDGYTF
.,.,TRBJ2-7,TRBV28,TGTGCCAGCAGTTTAAGGGGTACCGGGACGCGCTACGAGCAGTACTTC,CASSLRGTGTRYEQYF
.,.,TRBJ1-6,TRBV11-2,TGTGCCAGCAGCTTAGAGGCAGGGCTTGATTCACCCCTCCACTTT,CASSLEAGLDSPLHF
.,.,TRBJ1-2,TRBV28,TGTGCCAGCAGTTCCCCCAAGTTGGCCCTGGACTATGGCTACACCTTC,CASSSPKLALDYGYTF
.,.,TRBJ2-1,TRBV12-2,TGTGCAAGTCGCACCCGGACTAGCGGGACCCGCCGATGTGAGCAGTTCTTC,CASRTRTSGTRRCEQFF
.,TRBD2,TRBJ2-3,TRBV11-2,TGTGCCAGCAGCTCGCCGGGACTAGCGGGAGATACGCAGTATTTT,CASSSPGLAGDTQYF
.,TRBD2,TRBJ2-7,TRBV3-1/TRBV3-2,TGTGCCAGCAGCCCAGGACTAGCGGGAGGGTCGGGTCGCTACGAGCAGTACTTC,CASSPGLAGGSGRYEQYF
.,.,TRBJ1-2,TRBV5-1,TGCGCCAGCAGCTTGGCCGCGACAGAAGTCCGGATCTACACCTTC,CASSLAATEVRIYTF
once,.,TRBJ2-5,TRBV11-3,TGTGCCAGCAGCCCAGACCTGGAGACCCAGTACTTC,CASSPDLETQYF
.,.,TRBJ2-1,TRBV24-1,TGTGCCACCAGTGATTCGTACGAGGTCAACAATGAGCAGTTCTTC,CATSDSYEVNNEQFF
.,TRBD1,TRBJ2-7,TRBV14,TGTGCCAGCAGCCAAGAGGCCAGCCAGGGGGCTTACGAGCAGTACTTC,CASSQEASQGAYEQYF
once,.,TRBJ2-2,TRBV25-1,TGTGCCAGCAGTTCGAGGGCAGCCGGGGAGCTGTTTTTT,CASSSRAAGELFF
.,TRBD1,TRBJ1-3,TRBV13,TGTGCCAGCAGCTTAGGGGACAGGGTAGGAGGAAACACCATATATTTT,CASSLGDRVGGNTIYF
once,.,TRBJ2-7,TRBV28,TGTGCCAGCAGTTTGTACTTAATCTACGAGCAGTACTTC,CASSLYLIYEQYF
.,.,TRBJ2-7,TRBV10-3,TGTGCCATTCAGAACGCTTTTACCTACGAGCAGTACTTC,CAIQNAFTYEQYF